This passage covers 22 T cell receptor beta chains from one sample sequenced in a study of cytomegalovirus exposure and HLA in healthy donors. The PCR ran on 60 Vbeta and 13 Jbeta primers. The method was immunoSEQ multiplex PCR; TCRdb's version includes in-frame clones alone and lacks a portion of them. The sample contains about 170,000 clones, around 80% of which appear only once. Sequences were obtained from PBMCs. The receptors here all came from a female donor in good health and CMV-seronegative.

This clone was observed a few times. This sequence joins TRBV5-1 and TRBJ2-3; 7 nucleotides align to TRBD1. The CDR3 sequence is 13 residues long. The V segment lost 6 bases and the J segment 4 bases; nucleotides outside the gene matches: 5. Germline V lookup: CDR1 SGHRS, CDR2 YFSETQ. CDR3 region: CASKGGTPDTQYF. The CDR3, as DNA: TGCGCCAGCAAAGGGGGCACACCAGATACGCAGTATTTT.

The chain links TRBV7-2 to TRBJ2-1; D perhaps matches TRBD1 (6 bases). Trimming pared 6 bases from V and 0 bases from J, leaving 12 bases between. Germline-derived CDR1 and CDR2 are SGHTA and FQGNSA. The length of the CDR3 is 15 residues. Here the CDR3 DNA reads TGTGCCAGCAGTTTACAGGGCCGCTCCTACAATGAGCAGTTCTTC. Translated, it gives CASSLQGRSYNEQFF.

This clone was detected a few times. The chain joins TRBV5-4 to TRBJ2-7, with 7 bases that match TRBD2. Per the germline V gene, CDR1 is SGHNT and CDR2 is YYREEE (reference sequence). The V segment lost 1 base and the J segment 2 bases; nucleotides outside the gene matches: 3. CDR3 length: 14 amino acids. The CDR3 loop is CASSLWGGTYEQYF. The CDR3 coding sequence is TGTGCCAGCAGCTTGTGGGGGGGAACCTACGAGCAGTACTTC.

In its sample, this clone was seen a few times. The V and J genes are TRBV6-5 and TRBJ1-1, with unresolved D. The germline gives CDR1 MNHEY, CDR2 SVGAGI. This CDR3 spans 13 amino acids. Trimming removed 6 bases at V and 8 bases at J, with 16 bases between. The CDR3: CASRTIVKPEAFF. The CDR3 DNA is TGTGCCAGCAGAACTATTGTAAAACCAGAAGCTTTCTTT.

The chain is built from TRBV4-3 and TRBJ2-2; TRBD2 matches at 9 bases. CDR1 and CDR2 (germline): LGHNA, YSLEER. V shed 0 bases and J 4 bases; nucleotides not matched to a gene: 15. The CDR3 has 20 residues. The CDR3 here is CASSQEELAQREELTGELFF. Written as DNA, the CDR3 is TGCGCCAGCAGCCAAGAGGAGTTGGCACAGCGGGAGGAACTCACCGGGGAGCTGTTTTTT.

The V gene is TRBV5-6, the J gene TRBJ2-4, with 7 bases lining up with TRBD2. After removal of 4 bases from V and 4 bases from J, the junction contained 11 bases not matched to a gene. This CDR3 is built from 16 residues. Per germline, CDR1 SGHDT and CDR2 YYEEEE. CDR3 bases: TGTGCCAGCAGCCTTCAAAGGCGGGAGTCAAAAAACATTCAGTACTTC. It codes for CASSLQRRESKNIQYF.

This sequence joins TRBV4-2 and TRBJ2-1; tentatively, D is TRBD2 (5 bases). CDR3 length equals 16 residues. Looked up from germline, CDR1 is LGHNA and CDR2 is YNFKEQ. The V end was cut by 0 bases, the J end by 9 bases, with 18 bases between. This CDR3 is CASSQDVALGRVEQFF. The CDR3 coding sequence is TGTGCCAGCAGCCAAGATGTGGCCCTAGGGCGGGTTGAGCAGTTCTTC.

V gene TRBV2 combines with J gene TRBJ2-1; TRBD2 agrees at 16 bases. Germline CDR1 reads SNHLY; CDR2 reads FYNNEI. Trimming removed 11 bases from V and 9 bases from J; junction bases left unmatched: 1. CDR3 size: 12 residues. CDR3 sequence: CAGTSGRGEQFF. CDR3 nucleotide sequence: TGTGCCGGGACTAGCGGGAGGGGTGAGCAGTTCTTC. The whole variable domain, remainder taken from reference TRBV2 and TRBJ2-1, is EPEVTQTPSHQVTQMGQEVILRCVPISNHLYFYWYRQILGQKVEFLVSFYNNEISEKSEIFDDQFSVERPDGSNFTLKIRSTKLEDSAMYFCAGTSGRGEQFFGPGTRLTVL.

This chain uses TRBV19 with TRBJ1-2, with 7 nucleotides matching TRBD1. V gave up 6 bases and J gave up 6 bases; unmatched junction bases: 7. Germline lookup yields CDR1 LNHDA and CDR2 SQIVND (reference sequence). The CDR3 consists of 13 residues. CDR3 region: CASSTDRDHGYTF. The CDR3 DNA is TGTGCCAGTAGCACAGACAGGGATCATGGCTACACCTTC.

The chain recombines TRBV27 with TRBJ2-1; 13 nucleotides line up with TRBD2. Germline trimming cut 6 bases from V and 7 bases from J; bases unmatched to any gene: 0. The CDR3 is 13 residues long. Germline values: CDR1 MNHEY, CDR2 SMNVEV (reference sequence). Here the CDR3 DNA reads TGTGCCAGCAGACTAGCGGGGGGGAATGAGCAGTTCTTC. The encoded protein is CASRLAGGNEQFF.

The chain carries TRBV11-2 and TRBJ2-6, with TRBD1 as a possible D gene (5 bases). Germline V lookup: CDR1 SGHAT, CDR2 FQNNGV. The CDR3 has 15 residues. V gave up 6 bases and J gave up 1 base, with 10 bases separating them. CDR3 in amino acids: CASRKGWSGANVLTF. CDR3 sequence (DNA): TGTGCCAGCAGGAAGGGGTGGTCTGGGGCCAACGTCCTGACTTTC.

The chain is built from TRBV4-3 and TRBJ2-7; D possibly corresponds to TRBD1 (5 bases). The CDR3 consists of 14 residues. CDR1 LGHNA and CDR2 YSLEER come from the germline V gene. Trimming cost V 0 bases and J 6 bases, with 12 bases left between them. The CDR3 coding sequence is TGCGCCAGCAGCCAAGAAGGGGTGTGGGGCGAGCAGTACTTC. This translates into CASSQEGVWGEQYF.

As to this clone: At one end the junction does not follow the germline gene, possibly because of a read error. V is TRBV4-2 and J is TRBJ2-7; tentatively, D is TRBD2 (5 bases). The length of the CDR3 is 15 residues. The germline gives CDR1 LGHNA, CDR2 YNFKEQ. CDR3 protein: CASSTLEATSYGQYF. The DNA of the CDR3 is TGTGCCAGCAGCACACTGGAGGCTACGTCCTACGGGCAGTACTTC.

The V call is TRBV1, the J call TRBJ2-4; the table assigns TRBD2, which was not confirmed against the DNA. TRBV1 is described as a pseudogene. This CDR3 has 15 amino acids. CDR3: CTSSRASLAKNIQYF. The CDR3 nucleotides are TGCACCAGCAGCCGAGCGAGCCTAGCCAAAAACATTCAGTACTTC.

The chain links TRBV30 to TRBJ1-3, with D maybe TRBD1 (6 bases). The ends were cut back, 0 bases at V and 7 bases at J, with 13 bases in the middle. Germline lookup yields CDR1 GTSNPN and CDR2 SVGIG (reference sequence). This CDR3 has 14 amino acids. The DNA of the CDR3 is TGTGCCTGGAGTGTAGAACAGGGTGGCAACACCATATATTTT. It translates to CAWSVEQGGNTIYF.

The V gene is TRBV27, the J gene TRBJ2-3; TRBD2 might be the D (6 bases). CDR3 length: 15 residues. CDR1 MNHEY and CDR2 SMNVEV come from the germline V gene (reference sequence). V was pared by 6 bases and J by 2 bases, with 15 bases between. The CDR3 sequence is CASSRLGLPTDTQYF. The CDR3 DNA is TGTGCCAGCAGCCGGCTGGGACTCCCCACAGATACGCAGTATTTT.

The V and J genes are TRBV6-1 and TRBJ2-7, with unresolved D. V was clipped by 4 bases and J by 4 bases, with 2 bases between them. This CDR3 contains 10 residues. Germline V gene sequence: CDR1 MNHNS, CDR2 SASEGT. The CDR3 reads CASSAYEQYF. The CDR3 DNA reads as TGTGCCAGCAGTGCTTACGAGCAGTACTTC.

Of note for this clone: The identical CDR3 is also encoded by other nucleotide sequences in the sample. V and J are TRBV28 and TRBJ1-1; no clear D gene. The CDR3 is made up of 10 amino acids. V was clipped by 8 bases and J by 4 bases, with 5 bases between them. CDR1 and CDR2 (germline): MDHEN, SYDVKM. DNA for the CDR3: TGTGCCAGCCGTCGCACTGAAGCTTTCTTT. Protein sequence: CASRRTEAFF.

The gene calls are TRBV4-1 and TRBJ1-3; tentatively, D is TRBD1 (6 bases). This CDR3 comprises 20 residues. In germline, CDR1 is MGHRA, CDR2 YSYEKL. V was pared by 3 bases and J by 0 bases, with 24 bases between. The DNA of the CDR3 is TGCGCCAGCAGCCAGTTTTGGGGGCCAGCATCCCTTATCTCTGGAAACACCATATATTTT. Translated, it gives CASSQFWGPASLISGNTIYF.

V is TRBV4-2 and J is TRBJ1-2, with TRBD1 as a possible D gene (5 bases). Per the germline V gene, CDR1 is LGHNA and CDR2 is YNFKEQ. The CDR3 covers 16 residues. Trimming took 0 bases from V and 7 from J, leaving 18 bases between them. This CDR3 is CASSQEEGRELSGYTF. The CDR3 DNA sequence: TGTGCCAGCAGCCAAGAGGAGGGGCGCGAATTAAGTGGCTACACCTTC.

The rearrangement joins TRBV4-3 to TRBJ1-1; 7 nucleotides agree with TRBD1. The CDR3 sequence is 15 residues long. Trimming removed 4 bases from V and 0 bases from J; junction bases left unmatched: 5. CDR1 is LGHNA and CDR2 is YSLEER in the germline V gene. CDR3: CASSRGTELNTEAFF. The CDR3 DNA sequence: TGCGCCAGCAGCCGGGGGACAGAGCTGAACACTGAAGCTTTCTTT.

This chain joins TRBV19 and TRBJ2-5, with a possible D match to TRBD1 (5 bases). The V end was cut by 7 bases, the J end by 7 bases, with 13 bases between. Germline V gene lookup returns CDR1 LNHDA and CDR2 SQIVND (reference sequence). CDR3 length equals 12 residues. CDR3 in amino acids: CASNQGSGTQYF. The CDR3 region has the DNA TGTGCCAGTAATCAGGGTTCGGGGACCCAGTACTTC.